Listed below are T cell receptor beta chains from one sample, sequenced in a study of beta chain features in type 1 diabetes. TCRdb's table, derived via immunoSEQ multiplex PCR, lists solely in-frame clones and lacks some. The table lists about 470,000 clones, roughly 30% of them singletons, with 0.05% to 0.07% in the top ten. The source material was naive CD4+ T cells from blood. The receptor source for this set is a man aged 18 to 29 in good health. The CDR3 runs from the conserved cysteine through the conserved F or W. D genes are given only for firm matches. The size field is filled for only some rows; it gives once, few, many or a size class.

J gene: TRBJ2-6
clone size: few
V gene: TRBV15
D gene: -
CDR3 protein: CASAGSGANVLTF
CDR3 DNA: TGTGCCTCCGCCGGCTCTGGGGCCAACGTCCTGACTTTC

J gene: TRBJ2-1
clone size: few
V gene: TRBV4-2
D gene: TRBD2
CDR3 protein: CASSRTGTSGTGYNEQFF
CDR3 DNA: TGTGCCAGCAGCCGGACGGGGACTAGCGGGACTGGCTACAATGAGCAGTTCTTC

J gene: TRBJ2-1
clone size: -
V gene: TRBV5-1
D gene: TRBD2
CDR3 protein: CASTSLAGLPNEQFF
CDR3 DNA: TGCGCCAGCACCTCACTAGCGGGTCTACCCAATGAGCAGTTCTTC

J gene: TRBJ1-1
clone size: -
V gene: TRBV14
D gene: -
CDR3 protein: CASSQDPGERFVAFF
CDR3 DNA: TGTGCCAGCAGCCAAGACCCAGGGGAGCGGTTTGTGGCTTTCTTT

J gene: TRBJ2-5
clone size: -
V gene: TRBV30
D gene: -
CDR3 protein: CAWKPGQETQYF
CDR3 DNA: TGTGCCTGGAAGCCAGGGCAAGAGACCCAGTACTTC

J gene: TRBJ2-1
clone size: few
V gene: TRBV9
D gene: -
CDR3 protein: CASSVSAPVAYNEQFF
CDR3 DNA: TGTGCCAGCAGCGTATCCGCCCCCGTGGCCTACAATGAGCAGTTCTTC

J gene: TRBJ2-2
clone size: -
V gene: TRBV11-2
D gene: TRBD2
CDR3 protein: CASSLRGAGGEELFF
CDR3 DNA: TGTGCCAGCAGCCTCCGGGGCGCGGGAGGGGAGGAGCTGTTTTTT

J gene: TRBJ2-3
clone size: -
V gene: TRBV27
D gene: -
CDR3 protein: CASSFDSLADTQYF
CDR3 DNA: TGTGCCAGCAGTTTCGATTCTCTGGCAGATACGCAGTATTTT

J gene: TRBJ2-5
clone size: -
V gene: TRBV7-9
D gene: TRBD2
CDR3 protein: CASSRLAGVEETQYF
CDR3 DNA: TGTGCCAGCAGCCGCCTAGCGGGAGTGGAGGAGACCCAGTACTTC

J gene: TRBJ2-1
clone size: -
V gene: TRBV11-2
D gene: -
CDR3 protein: CASSPRLRVEQFF
CDR3 DNA: TGTGCCAGCAGCCCGCGACTTAGGGTTGAGCAGTTCTTC

J gene: TRBJ1-3
clone size: -
V gene: TRBV5-1
D gene: -
CDR3 protein: CASGISGTTSGNTIYF
CDR3 DNA: TGCGCCAGCGGAATCAGCGGGACAACCTCTGGAAACACCATATATTTT

J gene: TRBJ2-7
clone size: few
V gene: TRBV30
D gene: -
CDR3 protein: CAWDGRGGRMGYEQYF
CDR3 DNA: TGTGCCTGGGATGGGCGAGGCGGCCGGATGGGCTACGAGCAGTACTTC

J gene: TRBJ2-1
clone size: -
V gene: TRBV25-1
D gene: -
CDR3 protein: CASRSGDMYNEQFF
CDR3 DNA: TGTGCCAGCAGGTCAGGGGACATGTACAATGAGCAGTTCTTC

J gene: TRBJ2-5
clone size: few
V gene: TRBV4-1
D gene: -
CDR3 protein: CASSQARLETQYF
CDR3 DNA: TGCGCCAGCAGCCAAGCACGGTTGGAGACCCAGTACTTC

J gene: TRBJ2-1
clone size: once
V gene: TRBV7-2
D gene: -
CDR3 protein: CASSNTGASGVRGEQFF
CDR3 DNA: TGTGCCAGCAGCAACACGGGGGCTAGCGGTGTGCGGGGTGAGCAGTTCTTC

J gene: TRBJ2-1
clone size: few
V gene: TRBV30
D gene: -
CDR3 protein: CAWSVLRDWNEQFF
CDR3 DNA: TGTGCCTGGAGTGTACTCCGGGACTGGAATGAGCAGTTCTTC

J gene: TRBJ2-5
clone size: -
V gene: TRBV5-6
D gene: -
CDR3 protein: CASSLSPRETQYF
CDR3 DNA: TGTGCCAGCAGCTTGTCCCCACGTGAGACCCAGTACTTC

J gene: TRBJ2-5
clone size: -
V gene: TRBV7-3
D gene: -
CDR3 protein: CASSPGHLQETQYF
CDR3 DNA: TGTGCCAGCAGCCCGGGACACCTTCAAGAGACCCAGTACTTC

J gene: TRBJ2-7
clone size: few
V gene: TRBV7-2
D gene: -
CDR3 protein: CASSLVGEQYF
CDR3 DNA: TGTGCCAGCAGCTTAGTCGGCGAGCAGTACTTC

J gene: TRBJ2-3
clone size: -
V gene: TRBV20-1
D gene: -
CDR3 protein: CSASTPDTQYF
CDR3 DNA: TGCAGTGCTAGCACGCCAGATACGCAGTATTTT

J gene: TRBJ2-3
clone size: -
V gene: TRBV7-9
D gene: -
CDR3 protein: CASSSSGTDTQYF
CDR3 DNA: TGTGCCAGCAGCAGTAGCGGCACAGATACGCAGTATTTT

J gene: TRBJ2-3
clone size: once
V gene: TRBV28
D gene: TRBD1
CDR3 protein: CASSPQGQGSTDTQYF
CDR3 DNA: TGTGCCAGCAGTCCCCAGGGACAGGGTAGCACAGATACGCAGTATTTT

J gene: TRBJ1-2
clone size: -
V gene: TRBV5-1
D gene: -
CDR3 protein: CASSPRQVSEGYTF
CDR3 DNA: TGCGCCAGCAGCCCGAGACAGGTCTCCGAGGGCTACACCTTC

J gene: TRBJ2-1
clone size: -
V gene: TRBV5-1
D gene: -
CDR3 protein: CASSLGTGTYNEQFF
CDR3 DNA: TGCGCCAGCAGCTTGGGAACAGGGACCTACAATGAGCAGTTCTTC

J gene: TRBJ2-1
clone size: few
V gene: TRBV2
D gene: -
CDR3 protein: CASRFINNEQFF
CDR3 DNA: TGTGCCAGCAGATTTATAAACAATGAGCAGTTCTTC

J gene: TRBJ2-5
clone size: -
V gene: TRBV14
D gene: -
CDR3 protein: CASSHLRAPKVETQYF
CDR3 DNA: TGTGCCAGCAGCCATCTCCGGGCTCCGAAGGTTGAGACCCAGTACTTC

J gene: TRBJ1-3
clone size: few
V gene: TRBV7-9
D gene: TRBD1
CDR3 protein: CASSPQGASGNTIYF
CDR3 DNA: TGTGCCAGCAGCCCTCAGGGGGCGTCTGGAAACACCATATATTTT

J gene: TRBJ2-3
clone size: -
V gene: TRBV14
D gene: -
CDR3 protein: CASSQPLYTQYF
CDR3 DNA: TGTGCCAGCAGCCAGCCCCTCTATACGCAGTATTTT

J gene: TRBJ2-1
clone size: -
V gene: TRBV7-2
D gene: -
CDR3 protein: CASSLGTGSYNEQFF
CDR3 DNA: TGTGCCAGCAGCTTAGGCACTGGATCCTACAATGAGCAGTTCTTC